The TCR beta chain under discussion was sequenced for a study of identical twins. After template switching added a universal primer site, the resulting cDNA carried unique molecular identifiers. TCRdb reanalysed the 5' RACE reads using MiXCR and keeps one entry per CDR3 protein. The repertoire has about 700,000 distinct CDR3 sequences, roughly 8% of them found once; the top ten carry approximately 0.94%. Study outcomes and limitations: The authors drew conclusions from cross-sectional statistical analysis rather than following the same donors.

Turning to this clonotype: Its specificity is not known.

In addition, the sample was reused for a study of yellow fever vaccine responses in identical twins.

The receptor was isolated from a woman aged 18 to 35 in good health. Input material: PBMCs.

CDR3 loop: CATSRVQGGGTQYF. In DNA form, the CDR3 reads TGTGCCACCAGCAGAGTTCAGGGGGGGGGTACGCAGTATTTT. The chain links TRBV15 to TRBJ2-3, with D perhaps assigned TRBD1 or TRBD2 (7 bases each). The CDR3 has 14 residues. Germline values: CDR1 LNHNV, CDR2 YYDKDF (reference sequence). Trimming removed 1 base from V and 8 bases from J, with 13 bases in between.